This T cell receptor (beta chain) was documented in a study of blood T cells in healthy people across ages (dated by TCRdb to between 2015 and 2017). The study in broad terms: Template switching captured roughly one uniquely barcoded TCR beta cDNA molecule per two T cells in model experiments. Four age groups were formed from the donors: young (average around 15 years), middle-aged (approximately 40), aged (62) and long-lived (approximately 80). For two donors (one aged 18 to 30 and one aged 80 or older), the study analyzed two additional independent replicas of 1 million unique cDNA reads from the same blood draw. The study measured age-related changes in TCR beta repertoire diversity using deep sequencing normalized with unique cDNA molecular identifiers. To avoid experimental bias, donors of different ages were randomly spread across the sequencing lanes.

Systemically healthy Caucasian individuals from Russia, over 30 in total and aged roughly 6 to 95 years, were included as donors. Each donor gave ten milliliters of peripheral blood, collected into EDTA-treated Vacutainer tubes. Ficoll-Paque density-gradient centrifugation was used to isolate PBMCs, with at least 7 million per sample. Trizol reagent was used to extract total RNA from the PBMCs, yielding at least 6 micrograms per sample. Naive CD45RAhigh/CD27high T cell percentages were measured by flow cytometry on a PBMC aliquot from every donor. The investigation overall reported the following: Total diversity estimates from one million sequenced T cells were considered lower bounds and underestimates. Conclusive comparison of naive and antigen-experienced compartments was prevented by the profiling of bulk unsorted PBMCs. Compared with the aged group, more naive CD4+ T cells, fewer expanded clones and increased TCR diversity were shown by the long-lived group, suggesting age selection. Observed TCR beta diversity per million T cells fell roughly linearly with age, and a significant reduction was already apparent by age about 43. A strong correlation was found between observed TCR beta diversity and the percentage of naive T cells measured by flow cytometry. Because donor CMV infection status was unknown, age-related changes in expanded clonotypes were potentially confounded.

To prepare the library, 5' RACE was applied. Sequencing relied on an Illumina HiSeq 2500. A second 7 to 11 cycle PCR used a sample-barcoded 5' primer and a J-beta primer mix. A template-switch 5' adaptor carrying 12 random nucleotides introduced a unique molecular identifier onto each TCR beta cDNA molecule. Each sample yielded at least 2.5 million CDR3-containing paired-end reads. First-strand cDNA was synthesized from all RNA with the Mint cDNA synthesis kit, primed by a TRBC-specific oligonucleotide. All cDNA was treated with uracil-DNA glycosylase and then went through a first 18-cycle PCR with the universal primers M1SS and BC2_uni_R. From the authors' description of their analysis: Normalization of each sample was performed by random selection of 1 million high-quality reads, each carrying a distinct molecular identifier. Instead of being binned into consensus sequences, reads with shared molecular identifiers were discarded. MiTCR, set to a Q25 quality threshold and the strictest error-elimination algorithm, was used for CDR3 identification, clonotype clustering and error correction. A nonparametric unseen species model with Euler transformation was used to estimate lower-bound total TCR beta diversity. TCRdb itself trimmed the public reads at Q25 with fastp, ran MiXCR and retained productive beta chains. Every entry covers one CDR3 protein and lists the most common genes and DNA from its rows. The V and J calls, along with clone size, are taken from TCRdb and not from the paper's own processing. The sample table holds 700,000 or so distinct CDR3 sequences, of which 22% were seen once. The leading ten clones occupy 20% to 25% of the sample.

This clonotype was seen more than once but under ten times. Its target antigen remains unknown. Base qualities are not recorded, but no much larger clone differs from it by a single base. According to the germline V gene, CDR1 reads SGHAT and CDR2 reads FQNNGV. At the junction V is shortened by 3 bases and J by 2 bases, with 11 bases in between. The CDR3, from cysteine to phenylalanine, totals 14 residues. Only the CDR3 part of the read is kept: 42 bases, read in frame from the first base. Material for sequencing was blood. Recombination joined TRBV11-2 with TRBJ2-7, with the D assignment possibly TRBD1 or TRBD2, given 5 matching bases for each. The TCR sequence derives from a man aged 65-85 years in good health. The sequence in DNA is TGTGCCAGCAGCTTCAATGGGGACCCCTACGAGCAGTACTTC. Translation gives CASSFNGDPYEQYF.